The entry below gives a single T cell receptor (beta chain) sequence along with its context. Its target is unknown. The method was immunoSEQ multiplex PCR; TCRdb's version includes in-frame clones alone and lacks a portion of them. This table holds more than 90,000 clones, around 89% found once. The germline CDR1 and CDR2 sequences are SGHTA and FQGNSA. The germline V and J ends were trimmed by 1 base and 0 bases, with 10 bases remaining between them. The CDR3 consists of 16 residues. Following autologous stem cell transplantation, relapse occurred in every patient, and exposure to brentuximab vedotin varied. These data belong to a study of PD-1 blockade in classical Hodgkin lymphoma. Study-level results: Newly diagnosed and completely responding patients shared comparable baseline diversity. TCR diversity in CD4+, not CD8+, cells rose significantly by C4D1. Nothing has yet pinned down what causes the repertoire differences, possibly disease activity or prior therapy. When nivolumab was started under 1 year after ASCT, patients were excluded.

The receptor comes from a human donor with classical Hodgkin lymphoma. The J gene is TRBJ1-3, the V gene TRBV7-2, with D possibly TRBD1 on 5 matching bases. The sequencing here drew on peripheral blood mononuclear cells (PBMCs), taken before the second cycle of nivolumab. The CDR3 here is CASSLGDGNSGNTIYF. CDR3 sequence (DNA): TGTGCCAGCAGCTTAGGGGACGGCAACTCTGGAAACACCATATATTTT.